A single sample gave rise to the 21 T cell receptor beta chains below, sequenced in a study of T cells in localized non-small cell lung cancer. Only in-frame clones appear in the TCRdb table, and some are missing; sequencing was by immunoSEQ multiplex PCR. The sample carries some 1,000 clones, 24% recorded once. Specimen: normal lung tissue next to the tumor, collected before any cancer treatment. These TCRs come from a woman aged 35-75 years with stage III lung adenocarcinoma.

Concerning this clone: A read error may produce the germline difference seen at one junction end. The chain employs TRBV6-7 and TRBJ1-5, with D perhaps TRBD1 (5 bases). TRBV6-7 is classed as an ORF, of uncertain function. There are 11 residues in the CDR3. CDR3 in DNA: TGTGCCAGCCGATCCGGGGGGACCTTGGATTTT. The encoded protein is CASRSGGTLDF.

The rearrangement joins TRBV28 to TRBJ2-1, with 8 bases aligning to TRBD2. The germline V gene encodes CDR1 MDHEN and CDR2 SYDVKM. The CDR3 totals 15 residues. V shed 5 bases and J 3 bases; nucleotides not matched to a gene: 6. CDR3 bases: TGTGCCAGCAGTCCCAGCGGGGGCCTCTACAATGAGCAGTTCTTC. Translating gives CASSPSGGLYNEQFF.

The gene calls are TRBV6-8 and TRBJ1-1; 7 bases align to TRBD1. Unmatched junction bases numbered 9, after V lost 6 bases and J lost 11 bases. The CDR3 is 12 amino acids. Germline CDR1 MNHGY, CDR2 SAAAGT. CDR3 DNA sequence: TGTGCCAGCAGGGGGGAAGACAGGGCCGCTTTCTTT. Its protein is CASRGEDRAAFF.

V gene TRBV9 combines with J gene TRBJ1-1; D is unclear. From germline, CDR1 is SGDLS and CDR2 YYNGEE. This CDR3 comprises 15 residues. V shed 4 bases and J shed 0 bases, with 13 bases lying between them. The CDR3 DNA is TGTGCCAGCAGCCCAACGACGGCGATGAACACTGAAGCTTTCTTT. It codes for CASSPTTAMNTEAFF.

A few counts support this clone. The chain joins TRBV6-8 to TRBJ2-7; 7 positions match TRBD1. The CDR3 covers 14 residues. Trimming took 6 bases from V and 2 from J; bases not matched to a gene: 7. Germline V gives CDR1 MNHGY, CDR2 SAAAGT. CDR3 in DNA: TGTGCCAGCAGGTTAAGACAGGGCCCCTACGAGCAGTACTTC. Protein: CASRLRQGPYEQYF.

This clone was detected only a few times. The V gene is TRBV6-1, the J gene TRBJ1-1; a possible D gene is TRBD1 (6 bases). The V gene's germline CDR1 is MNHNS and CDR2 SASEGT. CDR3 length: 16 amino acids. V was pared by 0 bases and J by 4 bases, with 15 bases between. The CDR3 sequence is CASSEAGWTVLTEAFF. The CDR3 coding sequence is TGTGCCAGCAGTGAAGCGGGGTGGACAGTTCTCACTGAAGCTTTCTTT.

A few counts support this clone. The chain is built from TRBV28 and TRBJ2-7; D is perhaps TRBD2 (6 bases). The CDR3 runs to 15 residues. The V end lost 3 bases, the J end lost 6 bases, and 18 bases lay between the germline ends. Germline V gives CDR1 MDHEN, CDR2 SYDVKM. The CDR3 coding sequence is TGTGCCAGCAGTTTCCGGCCGGGAGAAGGAACCGAGCAGTACTTC. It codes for CASSFRPGEGTEQYF. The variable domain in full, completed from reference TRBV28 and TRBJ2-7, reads DVKVTQSSRYLVKRTGEKVFLECVQDMDHENMFWYRQDPGLGLRLIYFSYDVKMKEKGDIPEGYSVSREKKERFSLILESASTNQTSMYLCASSFRPGEGTEQYFGPGTRLTVT.

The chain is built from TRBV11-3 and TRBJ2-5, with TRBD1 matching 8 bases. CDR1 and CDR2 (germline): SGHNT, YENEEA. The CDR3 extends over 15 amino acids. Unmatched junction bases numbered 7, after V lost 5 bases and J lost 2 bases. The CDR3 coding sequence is TGTGCCAGCAGCGATCGGACAGGGTGGCAAGAGACCCAGTACTTC. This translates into CASSDRTGWQETQYF.

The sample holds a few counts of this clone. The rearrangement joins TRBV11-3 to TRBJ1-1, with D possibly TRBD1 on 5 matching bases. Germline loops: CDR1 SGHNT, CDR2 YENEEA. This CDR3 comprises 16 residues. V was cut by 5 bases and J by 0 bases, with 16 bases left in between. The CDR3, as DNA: TGTGCCAGCAGCCTGGGACTCCCAGACATGAACACTGAAGCTTTCTTT. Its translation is CASSLGLPDMNTEAFF.

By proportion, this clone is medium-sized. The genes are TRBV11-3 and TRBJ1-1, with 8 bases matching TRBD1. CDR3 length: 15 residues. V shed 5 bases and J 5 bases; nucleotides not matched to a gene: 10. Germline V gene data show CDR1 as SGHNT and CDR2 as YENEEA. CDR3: CASSTSGGVGTEAFF. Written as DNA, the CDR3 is TGTGCCAGCAGCACATCAGGGGGCGTGGGGACTGAAGCTTTCTTT.

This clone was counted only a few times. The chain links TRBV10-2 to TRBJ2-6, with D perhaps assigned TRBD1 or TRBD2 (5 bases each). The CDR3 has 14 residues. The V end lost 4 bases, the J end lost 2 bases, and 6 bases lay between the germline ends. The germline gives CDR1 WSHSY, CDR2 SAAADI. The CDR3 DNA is TGCGCCAGCAGTGGAGGGGCTGGGGCCAACGTCCTGACTTTC. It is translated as CASSGGAGANVLTF.

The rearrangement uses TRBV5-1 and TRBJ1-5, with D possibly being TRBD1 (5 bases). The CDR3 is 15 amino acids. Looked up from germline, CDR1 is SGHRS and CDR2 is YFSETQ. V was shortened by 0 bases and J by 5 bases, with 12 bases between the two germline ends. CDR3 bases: TGCGCCAGCAGCTTGGTCGGTTCGGGGGATCAGCCCCAGCATTTT. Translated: CASSLVGSGDQPQHF.

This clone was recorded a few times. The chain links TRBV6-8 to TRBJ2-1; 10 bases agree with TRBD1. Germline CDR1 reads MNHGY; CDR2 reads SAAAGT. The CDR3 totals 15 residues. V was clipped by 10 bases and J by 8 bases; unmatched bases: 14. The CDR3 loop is CAISGRDRGTYEQFF. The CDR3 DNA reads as TGTGCCATCAGCGGCCGGGACAGGGGAACGTATGAGCAGTTCTTC.

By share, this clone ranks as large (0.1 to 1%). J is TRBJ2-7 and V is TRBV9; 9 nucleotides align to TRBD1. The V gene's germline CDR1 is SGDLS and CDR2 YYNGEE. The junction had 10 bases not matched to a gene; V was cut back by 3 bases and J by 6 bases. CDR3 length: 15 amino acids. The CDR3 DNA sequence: TGTGCCAGCAGCGCTAACAGGGGGCGAGGGGGCGAGCAGTACTTC. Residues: CASSANRGRGGEQYF.

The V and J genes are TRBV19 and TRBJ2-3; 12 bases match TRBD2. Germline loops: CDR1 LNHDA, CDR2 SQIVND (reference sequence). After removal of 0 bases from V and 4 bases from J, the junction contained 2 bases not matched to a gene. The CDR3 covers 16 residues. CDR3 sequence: CASSIDRLAGADTQYF. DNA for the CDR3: TGTGCCAGTAGTATAGATCGACTAGCGGGAGCAGATACGCAGTATTTT. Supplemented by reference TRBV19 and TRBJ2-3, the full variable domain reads DGGITQSPKYLFRKEGQNVTLSCEQNLNHDAMYWYRQDPGQGLRLIYYSQIVNDFQKGDIAEGYSVSREKKESFPLTVTSAQKNPTAFYLCASSIDRLAGADTQYFGPGTRLTVL.

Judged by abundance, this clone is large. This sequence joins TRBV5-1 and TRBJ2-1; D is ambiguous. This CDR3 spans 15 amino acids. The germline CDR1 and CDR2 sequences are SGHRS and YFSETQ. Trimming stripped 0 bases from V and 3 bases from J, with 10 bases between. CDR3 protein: CASSLGGSSYNEQFF. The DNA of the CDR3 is TGCGCCAGCAGCTTGGGAGGATCCAGCTACAATGAGCAGTTCTTC.

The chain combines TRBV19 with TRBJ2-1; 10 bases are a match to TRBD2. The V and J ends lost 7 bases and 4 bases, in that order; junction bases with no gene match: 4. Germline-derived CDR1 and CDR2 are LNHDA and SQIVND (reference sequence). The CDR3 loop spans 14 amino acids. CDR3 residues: CASTASGSYNEQFF. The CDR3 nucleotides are TGTGCCAGTACCGCTAGCGGGAGTTACAATGAGCAGTTCTTC.

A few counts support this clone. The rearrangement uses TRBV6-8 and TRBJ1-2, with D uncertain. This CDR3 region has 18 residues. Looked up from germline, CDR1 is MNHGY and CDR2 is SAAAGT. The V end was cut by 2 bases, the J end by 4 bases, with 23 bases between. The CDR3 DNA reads TGTGCCAGCAGTTACCGGGTCGGTGTCGGGCATTCGCCCTATGGCTACACCTTC. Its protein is CASSYRVGVGHSPYGYTF.

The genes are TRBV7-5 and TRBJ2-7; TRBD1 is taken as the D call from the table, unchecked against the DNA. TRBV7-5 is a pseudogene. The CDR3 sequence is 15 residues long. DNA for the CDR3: TGTGCCAGCAGCCCGACCTCAGGGGACCCCTACGAGCAGTACTTC. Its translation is CASSPTSGDPYEQYF.

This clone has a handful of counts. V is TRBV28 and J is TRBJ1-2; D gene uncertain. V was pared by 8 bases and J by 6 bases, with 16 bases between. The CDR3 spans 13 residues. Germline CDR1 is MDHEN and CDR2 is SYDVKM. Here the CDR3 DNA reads TGTGCCAGCGAAGGAGGCCGGGTTCATGGCTACACCTTC. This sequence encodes CASEGGRVHGYTF.

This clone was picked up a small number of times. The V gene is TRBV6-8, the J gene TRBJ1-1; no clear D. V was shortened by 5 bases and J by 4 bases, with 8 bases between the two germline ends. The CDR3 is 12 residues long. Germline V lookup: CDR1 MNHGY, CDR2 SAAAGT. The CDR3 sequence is CASSRRGTEAFF. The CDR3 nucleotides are TGTGCCAGCAGTCGTCGGGGCACTGAAGCTTTCTTT.